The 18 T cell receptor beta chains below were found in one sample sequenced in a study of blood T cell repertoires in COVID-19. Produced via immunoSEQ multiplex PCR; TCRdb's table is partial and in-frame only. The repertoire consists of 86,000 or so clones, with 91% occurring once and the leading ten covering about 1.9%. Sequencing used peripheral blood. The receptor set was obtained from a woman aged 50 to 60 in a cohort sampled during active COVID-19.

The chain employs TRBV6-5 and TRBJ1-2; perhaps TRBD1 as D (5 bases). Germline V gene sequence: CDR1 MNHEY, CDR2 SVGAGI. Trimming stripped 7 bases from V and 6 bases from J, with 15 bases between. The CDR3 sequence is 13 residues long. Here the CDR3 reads CASTDRRANGYTF. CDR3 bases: TGTGCCAGCACCGACCGCAGGGCGAATGGCTACACCTTC.

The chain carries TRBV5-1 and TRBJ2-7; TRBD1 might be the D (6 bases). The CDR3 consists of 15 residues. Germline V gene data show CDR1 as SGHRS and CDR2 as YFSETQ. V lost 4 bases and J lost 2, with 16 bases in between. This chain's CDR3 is CASSPGTTTAYEQYF. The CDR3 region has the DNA TGCGCCAGCAGCCCTGGGACAACCACCGCCTACGAGCAGTACTTC.

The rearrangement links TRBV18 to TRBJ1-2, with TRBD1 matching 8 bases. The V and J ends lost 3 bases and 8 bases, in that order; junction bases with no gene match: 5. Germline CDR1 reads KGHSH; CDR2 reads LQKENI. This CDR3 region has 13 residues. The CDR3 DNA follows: TGTGCCAGCTCACCGGACAGGGATCGCGGCTACACCTTC. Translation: CASSPDRDRGYTF.

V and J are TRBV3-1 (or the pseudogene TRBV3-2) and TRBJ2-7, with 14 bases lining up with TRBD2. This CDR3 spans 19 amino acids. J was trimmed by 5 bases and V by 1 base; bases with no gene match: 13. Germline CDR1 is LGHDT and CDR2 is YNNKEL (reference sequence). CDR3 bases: TGTGCCAGCAGCCAAGGTTCCGGGACTAGCGGGAGTTATACCCACGAGCAGTACTTC. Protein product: CASSQGSGTSGSYTHEQYF.

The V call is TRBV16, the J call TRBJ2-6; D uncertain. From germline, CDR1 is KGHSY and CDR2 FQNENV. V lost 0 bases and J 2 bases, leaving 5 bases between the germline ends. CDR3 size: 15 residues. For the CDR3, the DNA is TGTGCCAGCAGCCAATCATCTGCTGGGGCCAACGTCCTGACTTTC. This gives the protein CASSQSSAGANVLTF.

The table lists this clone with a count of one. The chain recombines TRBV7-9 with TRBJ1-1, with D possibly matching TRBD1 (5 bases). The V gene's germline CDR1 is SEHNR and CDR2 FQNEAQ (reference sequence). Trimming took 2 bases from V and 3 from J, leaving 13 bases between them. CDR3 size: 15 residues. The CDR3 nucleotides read TGTGCCAGCAGCTTATGGGGCAAGAAGGACACTGAAGCTTTCTTT. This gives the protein CASSLWGKKDTEAFF.

CDR3 sequence: CASSQERVGPNEKLFF. DNA for the CDR3: TGTGCCAGCAGCCAAGAGCGCGTTGGGCCTAATGAAAAACTGTTTTTT. The J gene is TRBJ1-4, the V gene TRBV3-1 (or the pseudogene TRBV3-2); D gene uncertain. Trimming stripped 0 bases from V and 3 bases from J, with 11 bases between. The CDR3 runs 16 residues. Germline CDR1 LGHDT, CDR2 YNNKEL (reference sequence).

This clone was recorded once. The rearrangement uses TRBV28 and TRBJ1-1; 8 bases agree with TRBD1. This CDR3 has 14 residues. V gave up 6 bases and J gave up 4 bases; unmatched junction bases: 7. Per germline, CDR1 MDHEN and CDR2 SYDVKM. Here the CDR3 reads CASSSTGAGTEAFF. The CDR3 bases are TGTGCCAGCAGCTCGACAGGGGCGGGCACTGAAGCTTTCTTT.

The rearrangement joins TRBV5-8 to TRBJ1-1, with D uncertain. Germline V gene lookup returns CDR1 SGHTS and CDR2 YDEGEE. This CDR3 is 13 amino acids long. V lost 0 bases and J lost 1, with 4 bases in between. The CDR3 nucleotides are TGTGCCAGCAGCTTGGATCAGAACACTGAAGCTTTCTTT. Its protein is CASSLDQNTEAFF. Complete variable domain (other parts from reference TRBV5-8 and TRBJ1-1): EAGVTQSPTHLIKTRGQQATLRCSPISGHTSVYWYQQALGLGLQFLLWYDEGEERNRGNFPPRFSGRQFPNYSSELNVNALELEDSALYLCASSLDQNTEAFFGQGTRLTVV.

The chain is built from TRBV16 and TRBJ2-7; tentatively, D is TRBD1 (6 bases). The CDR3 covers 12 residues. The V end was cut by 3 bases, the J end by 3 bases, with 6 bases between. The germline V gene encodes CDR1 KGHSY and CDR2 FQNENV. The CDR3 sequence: CASSHRGYEQYF. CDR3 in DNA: TGTGCCAGCAGCCACAGGGGCTACGAGCAGTACTTC.

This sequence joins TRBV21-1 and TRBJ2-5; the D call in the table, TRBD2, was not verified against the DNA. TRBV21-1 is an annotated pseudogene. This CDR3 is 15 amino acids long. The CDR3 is CASSNGLADQETQYF. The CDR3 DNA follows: TGTGCCAGCAGCAATGGACTAGCGGACCAAGAGACCCAGTACTTC.

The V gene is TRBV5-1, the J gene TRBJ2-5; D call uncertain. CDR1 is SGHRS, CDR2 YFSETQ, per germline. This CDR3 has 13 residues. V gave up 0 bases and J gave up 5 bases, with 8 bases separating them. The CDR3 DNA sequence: TGCGCCAGCAGCTTGGGGCAGAAGGAGACCCAGTACTTC. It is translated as CASSLGQKETQYF.

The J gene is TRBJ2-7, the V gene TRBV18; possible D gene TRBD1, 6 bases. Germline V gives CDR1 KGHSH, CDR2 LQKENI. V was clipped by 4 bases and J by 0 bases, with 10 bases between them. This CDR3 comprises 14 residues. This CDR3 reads CASSLRDNSYEQYF. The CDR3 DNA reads TGTGCCAGCTCACTCCGGGACAACTCCTACGAGCAGTACTTC.

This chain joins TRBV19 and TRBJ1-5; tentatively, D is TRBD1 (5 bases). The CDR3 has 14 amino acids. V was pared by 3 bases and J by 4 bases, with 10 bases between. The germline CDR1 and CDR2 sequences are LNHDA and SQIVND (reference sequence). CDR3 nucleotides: TGTGCCAGTAGTATGAGACAGCCAAATCAGCCCCAGCATTTT. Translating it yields CASSMRQPNQPQHF.

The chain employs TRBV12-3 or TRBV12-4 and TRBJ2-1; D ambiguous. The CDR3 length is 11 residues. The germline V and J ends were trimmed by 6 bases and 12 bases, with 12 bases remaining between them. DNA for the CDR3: TGTGCCAGCAGACTTGACAAGCTGCAGTTCTTC. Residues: CASRLDKLQFF.

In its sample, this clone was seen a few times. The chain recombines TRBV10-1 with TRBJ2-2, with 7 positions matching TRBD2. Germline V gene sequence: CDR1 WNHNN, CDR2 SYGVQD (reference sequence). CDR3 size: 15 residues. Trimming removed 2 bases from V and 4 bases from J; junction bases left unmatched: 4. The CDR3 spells CASSEGRGGTGELFF. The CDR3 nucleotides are TGCGCCAGCAGTGAGGGGAGGGGAGGCACCGGGGAGCTGTTTTTT.

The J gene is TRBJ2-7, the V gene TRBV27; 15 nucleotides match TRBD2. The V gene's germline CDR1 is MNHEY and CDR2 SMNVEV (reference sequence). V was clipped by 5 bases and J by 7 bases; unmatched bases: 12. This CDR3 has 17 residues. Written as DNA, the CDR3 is TGTGCCAGCAGTCAACCCGGACTAGCGGGAGGGCCGGGGGAGCAGTACTTC. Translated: CASSQPGLAGGPGEQYF.

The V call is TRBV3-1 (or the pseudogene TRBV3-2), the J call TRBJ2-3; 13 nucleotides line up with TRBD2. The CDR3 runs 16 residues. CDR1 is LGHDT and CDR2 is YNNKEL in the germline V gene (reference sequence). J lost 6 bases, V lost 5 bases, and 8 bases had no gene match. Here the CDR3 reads CASSFRTSGRADTQYF. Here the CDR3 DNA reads TGTGCCAGCAGCTTCCGGACTAGCGGGAGAGCCGATACGCAGTATTTT.